This T cell receptor (beta chain) was recorded in a study of regulatory T cells in long-lasting Graves disease. Study information: It was over 5 years of antithyroid drugs, with positive TSH receptor antibodies, that meant persistent Graves' disease. Regarding the study as a whole: With persistent disease, TRBV28, TRBJ1-2 and TRBJ2-5 were the favored segments. The persistent group shared 3,000 or so public clonotypes, more than the approximately 1,000 shared by new patients.

Only a few counts were recorded for this clonotype. Its antigen is not identified. Noted time point: persistent/refractory GD, antithyroid drugs over 5 years with positive TRAb. The TCR library was prepared using RNA isolated from PBMCs. Combining iRepertoire HTBI primers with Arm-PCR of CDR3 regions, the authors built TCR beta libraries. TCRdb re-called the multiplex PCR reads through MiXCR, storing one row per CDR3 protein. This table holds 400,000 to 500,000 distinct CDR3 sequences, around a fifth found once. V lost 5 bases, J lost 6 bases, and 5 bases stayed unmatched. CDR1 LNHDA and CDR2 SQIVND come from the germline V gene (reference sequence). The CDR3 covers 14 residues.

This chain links TRBV19 with TRBJ2-1; 9 bases map to TRBD1. The clonotype comes from a female donor with Graves disease. Sequencing used peripheral blood mononuclear cells (PBMCs), obtained when the disease was refractory, from a patient treated with antithyroid drugs. The CDR3 loop is CASSPGQGFNEQFF. CDR3 nucleotide sequence: TGTGCCAGTAGTCCGGGACAGGGCTTCAATGAGCAGTTCTTC.